The rows below give T cell receptor beta chains drawn from one sample of a study of PD-1 blockade in classical Hodgkin lymphoma. This table comes from immunoSEQ multiplex PCR, and its TCRdb copy is limited to in-frame clones, with some not included. The sample lists under 130,000 clones, about 92% occurring once. The sample here was peripheral blood mononuclear cells (PBMCs), taken before the fourth cycle of nivolumab. The receptors were gathered from a human donor with classical Hodgkin lymphoma. The CDR3 runs from the conserved cysteine through the conserved F or W. The D gene is left open where the match is weak. Clone size is given for some rows only: seen once, a few or many times, or a class if the clone is expanded.

D gene: TRBD1
clone size: .
V gene: TRBV29-1
J gene: TRBJ1-1
CDR3 protein: CSGHRGQGTEAFF
CDR3 DNA: TGCAGCGGCCACAGGGGGCAAGGGACTGAAGCTTTCTTT

D gene: .
clone size: .
V gene: TRBV4-1
J gene: TRBJ1-1
CDR3 protein: CASSKGEAFF
CDR3 DNA: TGCGCCAGCAGCAAAGGTGAAGCTTTCTTT

D gene: .
clone size: .
V gene: TRBV5-1
J gene: TRBJ1-4
CDR3 protein: CASSLQGAGYEKLFF
CDR3 DNA: TGCGCCAGCAGCTTGCAGGGCGCGGGGTATGAAAAACTGTTTTTT

D gene: TRBD2
clone size: .
V gene: TRBV7-2
J gene: TRBJ2-1
CDR3 protein: CASSLGASGSGRQFF
CDR3 DNA: TGTGCCAGCAGCTTAGGGGCTAGCGGGAGTGGGCGGCAGTTCTTC

D gene: .
clone size: .
V gene: TRBV5-3
J gene: TRBJ1-5
CDR3 protein: CARTPPCSDYSNQPQHF
CDR3 DNA: TGTGCCAGAACCCCCCCTTGCTCCGACTATAGCAATCAGCCCCAGCATTTT

D gene: TRBD1
clone size: .
V gene: TRBV4-1
J gene: TRBJ1-1
CDR3 protein: CASSLIPGTGGRGTEAFF
CDR3 DNA: TGCGCCAGCAGCCTCATCCCCGGGACAGGGGGCAGAGGTACTGAAGCTTTCTTT

D gene: TRBD1
clone size: .
V gene: TRBV2
J gene: TRBJ1-2
CDR3 protein: CASSYQGAGYGYTF
CDR3 DNA: TGTGCCAGCAGTTACCAGGGGGCTGGCTATGGCTACACCTTC

D gene: .
clone size: .
V gene: TRBV10-2
J gene: TRBJ2-1
CDR3 protein: CASSERVTSGYNEQFF
CDR3 DNA: TGCGCCAGCAGTGAAAGGGTCACCTCAGGGTACAATGAGCAGTTCTTC

D gene: .
clone size: .
V gene: TRBV5-4
J gene: TRBJ2-6
CDR3 protein: CASSLGSGANVLTF
CDR3 DNA: TGTGCCAGCAGCTTGGGCTCTGGGGCCAACGTCCTGACTTTC

D gene: .
clone size: once
V gene: TRBV27
J gene: TRBJ1-5
CDR3 protein: CASSPQSYSNQPQHF
CDR3 DNA: TGTGCCAGCAGTCCACAATCATATAGCAATCAGCCCCAGCATTTT

D gene: TRBD1
clone size: .
V gene: TRBV11-2
J gene: TRBJ1-4
CDR3 protein: CASSDGTGLEKLFF
CDR3 DNA: TGTGCCAGCAGCGACGGGACAGGCCTTGAAAAACTGTTTTTT

D gene: .
clone size: once
V gene: TRBV5-4
J gene: TRBJ1-2
CDR3 protein: CASSHDSNYGYTF
CDR3 DNA: TGTGCCAGCAGCCACGACAGTAACTATGGCTACACCTTC

D gene: TRBD1
clone size: .
V gene: TRBV11-2
J gene: TRBJ1-2
CDR3 protein: CASSLAADRRRYGYTF
CDR3 DNA: TGTGCCAGCAGCTTAGCCGCGGACAGGAGACGGTATGGCTACACCTTC

D gene: .
clone size: .
V gene: TRBV7-9
J gene: TRBJ2-1
CDR3 protein: CASSASSINEQFF
CDR3 DNA: TGTGCCAGCAGCGCTAGCAGCATCAATGAGCAGTTCTTC

D gene: .
clone size: .
V gene: TRBV4-3
J gene: TRBJ1-2
CDR3 protein: CASSSQNKNYGYTF
CDR3 DNA: TGCGCCAGCAGCTCGCAAAATAAAAACTATGGCTACACCTTC

D gene: .
clone size: .
V gene: TRBV4-1
J gene: TRBJ2-7
CDR3 protein: CASSQEGRVSYEQYF
CDR3 DNA: TGCGCCAGCAGCCAAGAAGGCAGGGTGTCCTACGAGCAGTACTTC

D gene: .
clone size: .
V gene: TRBV7-9
J gene: TRBJ1-1
CDR3 protein: CASSSRVVTEAFF
CDR3 DNA: TGTGCCAGCAGCTCAAGGGTTGTTACTGAAGCTTTCTTT

D gene: .
clone size: .
V gene: TRBV7-2
J gene: TRBJ1-1
CDR3 protein: CASRNRATTWAFF
CDR3 DNA: TGTGCCAGCAGAAACCGGGCCACGACATGGGCTTTCTTT

D gene: .
clone size: .
V gene: TRBV11-3
J gene: TRBJ1-2
CDR3 protein: CASRLRIAGENYGYTF
CDR3 DNA: TGTGCCAGCAGATTAAGGATTGCAGGGGAGAACTATGGCTACACCTTC

D gene: TRBD1
clone size: .
V gene: TRBV5-5
J gene: TRBJ2-7
CDR3 protein: CASSLTTGQQYEQYF
CDR3 DNA: TGTGCCAGCAGCCTAACGACGGGACAGCAATACGAGCAGTACTTC

D gene: .
clone size: .
V gene: TRBV5-6
J gene: TRBJ2-1
CDR3 protein: CASSLRPHISGAYNEQFF
CDR3 DNA: TGTGCCAGCAGCTTGCGACCTCACATTAGCGGAGCCTACAATGAGCAGTTCTTC

D gene: TRBD2
clone size: .
V gene: TRBV7-9
J gene: TRBJ2-1
CDR3 protein: CASSFGLAGSSYNEQFF
CDR3 DNA: TGTGCCAGCAGCTTCGGACTAGCGGGGAGCTCCTACAATGAGCAGTTCTTC

D gene: .
clone size: few
V gene: TRBV5-1
J gene: TRBJ2-4
CDR3 protein: CASSGGGALLAKNIQYF
CDR3 DNA: TGCGCCAGCAGCGGGGGTGGGGCCTTACTAGCCAAAAACATTCAGTACTTC

D gene: .
clone size: .
V gene: TRBV25-1
J gene: TRBJ2-7
CDR3 protein: CASSEGESYEQYF
CDR3 DNA: TGTGCCAGCAGTGAAGGAGAAAGCTACGAGCAGTACTTC

D gene: TRBD2
clone size: .
V gene: TRBV4-3
J gene: TRBJ2-7
CDR3 protein: CASSQDRIAGGSSYEQYF
CDR3 DNA: TGCGCCAGCAGCCAAGACAGAATAGCGGGAGGGAGCTCCTACGAGCAGTACTTC

D gene: .
clone size: .
V gene: TRBV4-2
J gene: TRBJ2-4
CDR3 protein: CASSQEPGDVAKNIQYF
CDR3 DNA: TGTGCCAGCAGCCAAGAACCCGGGGACGTCGCCAAAAACATTCAGTACTTC

D gene: .
clone size: .
V gene: TRBV4-3
J gene: TRBJ1-2
CDR3 protein: CASSQAEGGGNYGYTF
CDR3 DNA: TGCGCCAGCAGCCAAGCTGAGGGGGGCGGGAACTATGGCTACACCTTC

D gene: .
clone size: .
V gene: TRBV15
J gene: TRBJ2-3
CDR3 protein: CATSRDRGTPSRTQYF
CDR3 DNA: TGTGCCACCAGCAGAGATCGGGGGACTCCCTCTCGTACGCAGTATTTT

D gene: .
clone size: .
V gene: TRBV7-2
J gene: TRBJ2-1
CDR3 protein: CASSFSSLGSSYNEQFF
CDR3 DNA: TGTGCCAGCAGCTTTAGTAGCCTCGGGAGCTCCTACAATGAGCAGTTCTTC

D gene: .
clone size: .
V gene: TRBV6-1
J gene: TRBJ1-1
CDR3 protein: CASIRSAINTEAFF
CDR3 DNA: TGTGCCAGCATAAGGTCCGCCATCAACACTGAAGCTTTCTTT

D gene: TRBD1
clone size: .
V gene: TRBV5-1
J gene: TRBJ2-5
CDR3 protein: CASSLVAAGGVGETQYF
CDR3 DNA: TGCGCCAGCAGCTTGGTGGCGGCAGGGGGAGTGGGAGAGACCCAGTACTTC

D gene: .
clone size: few
V gene: TRBV19
J gene: TRBJ2-1
CDR3 protein: CASSGVSYNEQFF
CDR3 DNA: TGTGCCAGCTCGGGCGTTTCCTACAATGAGCAGTTCTTC

D gene: TRBD2
clone size: .
V gene: TRBV11-2
J gene: TRBJ2-1
CDR3 protein: CASSPSALLAASSYNEQFF
CDR3 DNA: TGTGCCAGCAGCCCGTCCGCCCTACTAGCGGCGAGCTCCTACAATGAGCAGTTCTTC

D gene: TRBD1
clone size: once
V gene: TRBV7-9
J gene: TRBJ2-7
CDR3 protein: CASSTVAGTGDEQYF
CDR3 DNA: TGTGCCAGCAGTACAGTGGCGGGGACAGGGGACGAGCAGTACTTC

D gene: .
clone size: .
V gene: TRBV18
J gene: TRBJ1-3
CDR3 protein: CASSPSKGSGNTIYF
CDR3 DNA: TGTGCCAGCTCACCCTCGAAAGGGTCAGGAAACACCATATATTTT

D gene: .
clone size: .
V gene: TRBV28
J gene: TRBJ2-7
CDR3 protein: CASGGTPTYEQYF
CDR3 DNA: TGTGCCAGCGGGGGGACTCCTACCTACGAGCAGTACTTC

D gene: TRBD1
clone size: few
V gene: TRBV2
J gene: TRBJ1-3
CDR3 protein: CASSARGADGNTIYF
CDR3 DNA: TGTGCCAGCAGCGCCAGGGGGGCAGACGGAAACACCATATATTTT

D gene: TRBD2
clone size: few
V gene: TRBV9
J gene: TRBJ2-7
CDR3 protein: CASSVVSGSNEQYF
CDR3 DNA: TGTGCCAGCAGCGTCGTTAGCGGGAGTAACGAGCAGTACTTC

D gene: TRBD2
clone size: .
V gene: TRBV9
J gene: TRBJ2-1
CDR3 protein: CASSPRGSGRSNEQFF
CDR3 DNA: TGTGCCAGCAGCCCCCGGGGTAGCGGGAGATCAAATGAGCAGTTCTTC

D gene: TRBD1
clone size: .
V gene: TRBV2
J gene: TRBJ1-2
CDR3 protein: CASIEGYRGFIGNGYTF
CDR3 DNA: TGTGCCAGCATCGAGGGGTACAGGGGCTTCATAGGGAATGGCTACACCTTC

D gene: .
clone size: .
V gene: TRBV29-1
J gene: TRBJ2-5
CDR3 protein: CSDGGVGETQYF
CDR3 DNA: TGCAGCGACGGAGGGGTGGGGGAGACCCAGTACTTC

D gene: TRBD1
clone size: .
V gene: TRBV2
J gene: TRBJ1-5
CDR3 protein: CASGQGQASPSNQPQHF
CDR3 DNA: TGTGCCAGCGGCCAGGGACAGGCGTCTCCTAGCAATCAGCCCCAGCATTTT

D gene: TRBD1
clone size: .
V gene: TRBV10-3
J gene: TRBJ1-1
CDR3 protein: CAIGTAMNTEAFF
CDR3 DNA: TGTGCCATCGGGACAGCCATGAACACTGAAGCTTTCTTT

D gene: .
clone size: .
V gene: TRBV2
J gene: TRBJ1-4
CDR3 protein: CASRQDYNEKLFF
CDR3 DNA: TGTGCCAGCAGACAGGATTATAATGAAAAACTGTTTTTT

D gene: .
clone size: .
V gene: TRBV15
J gene: TRBJ1-4
CDR3 protein: CATSTSRANEKLFF
CDR3 DNA: TGTGCCACCAGCACTTCCCGGGCTAATGAAAAACTGTTTTTT

D gene: .
clone size: once
V gene: TRBV5-1
J gene: TRBJ2-7
CDR3 protein: CASSLLRGAEQYF
CDR3 DNA: TGCGCCAGCAGCTTGTTAAGGGGGGCCGAGCAGTACTTC

D gene: TRBD1
clone size: .
V gene: TRBV6-5
J gene: TRBJ1-5
CDR3 protein: CASSRSDRGTQPQHF
CDR3 DNA: TGTGCCAGCAGCCGAAGTGACAGGGGCACTCAGCCCCAGCATTTT

D gene: .
clone size: .
V gene: TRBV30
J gene: TRBJ1-4
CDR3 protein: CACNRRGTNEKLFF
CDR3 DNA: TGTGCCTGCAATCGTCGGGGTACTAATGAAAAACTGTTTTTT

D gene: TRBD2
clone size: .
V gene: TRBV7-9
J gene: TRBJ2-1
CDR3 protein: CASSAQAGGPTDEQFF
CDR3 DNA: TGTGCCAGCAGCGCCCAAGCGGGAGGGCCCACCGATGAGCAGTTCTTC

D gene: .
clone size: .
V gene: TRBV4-2
J gene: TRBJ2-2
CDR3 protein: CASSQVLTGVYSGELFF
CDR3 DNA: TGTGCCAGCAGCCAGGTGTTGACAGGAGTTTATTCCGGGGAGCTGTTTTTT

D gene: .
clone size: .
V gene: TRBV29-1
J gene: TRBJ2-1
CDR3 protein: CSVAGDGEQFF
CDR3 DNA: TGCAGCGTTGCTGGCGATGGCGAGCAGTTCTTC